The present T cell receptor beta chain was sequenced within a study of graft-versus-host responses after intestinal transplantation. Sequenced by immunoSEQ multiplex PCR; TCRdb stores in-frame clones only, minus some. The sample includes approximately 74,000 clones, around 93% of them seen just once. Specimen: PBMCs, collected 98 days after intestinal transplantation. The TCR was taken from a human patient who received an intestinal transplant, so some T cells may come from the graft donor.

CDR3 loop: CVRSWTSGSSSYNEQFF. The CDR3 region has the DNA TGTGTCAGAAGCTGGACTAGCGGCTCTAGCTCCTACAATGAGCAGTTCTTC. The chain employs TRBV7-5 and TRBJ2-1; whether TRBD2, the table's D call, matches the DNA was not checked. TRBV7-5 has pseudogene status. The CDR3 length is 17 residues.